Listed below are T cell receptor beta chains from one sample, sequenced in a study of shared clonotypes between healthy human individuals. Using immunoSEQ multiplex PCR, the repertoire was profiled, and TCRdb retains in-frame clones only, with some absent. Among fewer than 650,000 clones listed, around 77% were seen once. The sequencing sample was made of PBMCs. These receptor sequences come from a woman in her forties in good health. Some clones in this sample may be carry-over from other donors' samples. Each CDR3 is given without its conserved first and last residue. D genes are given only for firm matches. A clone size is listed for some rows: how often the clone was seen (once, few, many), or a class if it is expanded.

d_call	j_call	v_call	clone_size	cdr3_aa
.	TRBJ1-1	TRBV5-1	few	ASSLDGGQGEAF
TRBD2	TRBJ2-3	TRBV7-6	many	ASSLAASGFTDTQY
.	TRBJ2-2	TRBV4-3	.	ASSLSPGERVGELF
.	TRBJ1-2	TRBV6-1	.	ASRLQGIQHGYT
.	TRBJ2-7	TRBV14	.	ASSPRTNTPYEQY
TRBD2	TRBJ2-3	TRBV30	.	AGTSGMGDTQY
TRBD1	TRBJ2-1	TRBV5-4	once	ASRQMGTGDDNEQF
.	TRBJ2-3	TRBV4-2	few	ASSQPQGDADTQY
.	TRBJ2-1	TRBV21-1	once	ATVLAAGGHEQF
TRBD2	TRBJ2-1	TRBV11-1	.	ASSLAPAGGSYNEQF
.	TRBJ1-1	TRBV18	.	ASSPSAGFSEAF
TRBD1	TRBJ2-5	TRBV2	.	ASSYRTGGWETQY
.	TRBJ1-2	TRBV30	.	ACDTNYGYT
.	TRBJ2-1	TRBV18	.	ASSPPGKDEQF
.	TRBJ1-4	TRBV5-4	.	ASSLSASTNEKLF
.	TRBJ2-5	TRBV18	.	ASSPARSGETQY
TRBD1	TRBJ1-2	TRBV28	.	ASSLWTGRGT
TRBD2	TRBJ2-1	TRBV5-4	.	ASSSGTSHNEQF
TRBD2	TRBJ2-2	TRBV10-1	.	ASRSGSRTGELF
TRBD1	TRBJ2-7	TRBV19	.	ASSIQGATYEQY
.	.	TRBV6-4	.	ASSEPYEQY
.	TRBJ2-3	TRBV19	.	ASNPERHTDTQY
.	TRBJ1-4	TRBV28	many	ASRESAEGEKLF
TRBD2	TRBJ2-1	TRBV7-6	.	ASSQGLAGGEQF
.	TRBJ2-3	TRBV7-9	.	ASSLDGDTQY
.	TRBJ1-2	TRBV29-1	many	SVERPGSYGYT
.	TRBJ1-5	TRBV2	many	ASRDSYSNQPQH
.	TRBJ2-3	TRBV11-2	once	ASSLVDTQY
TRBD1	TRBJ2-7	TRBV27	.	ASSSTTGISYEQY
.	TRBJ1-3	TRBV7-9	.	ASSLAQDRNTIY
.	TRBJ1-4	TRBV5-1	.	ATRQQPTNEKLF
.	TRBJ2-2	TRBV7-8	.	ASSLEVSGWTGELF